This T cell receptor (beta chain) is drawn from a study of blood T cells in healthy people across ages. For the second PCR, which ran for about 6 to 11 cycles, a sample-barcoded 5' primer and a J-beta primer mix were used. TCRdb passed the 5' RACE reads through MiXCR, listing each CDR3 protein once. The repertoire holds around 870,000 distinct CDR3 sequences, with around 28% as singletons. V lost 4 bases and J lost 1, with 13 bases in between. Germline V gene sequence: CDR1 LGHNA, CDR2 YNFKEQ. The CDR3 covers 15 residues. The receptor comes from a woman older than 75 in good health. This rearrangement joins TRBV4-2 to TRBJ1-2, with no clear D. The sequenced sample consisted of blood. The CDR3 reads CASSPPDTVNYGYTF. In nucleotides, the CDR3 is TGTGCCAGCAGCCCCCCCGACACCGTTAACTATGGCTACACCTTC.